These 22 T cell receptor beta chains came from one sample sequenced in a study of shared clonotypes between healthy human individuals. TCRdb's copy holds only in-frame clones and misses some; the assay was immunoSEQ multiplex PCR. The repertoire holds approximately 340,000 clones, roughly 70% seen once, with around 9.3% in the top ten. Source material: memory CD4+ T cells sorted from blood. Subset defined: CD45RA-negative fraction. The receptor source for this set is a man aged 25 to 40 in good health.

The chain has TRBV10-1 and TRBJ1-2, with D possibly TRBD1 on 6 matching bases. Germline V gene sequence: CDR1 WNHNN, CDR2 SYGVQD (reference sequence). The CDR3 consists of 13 residues. The V end lost 4 bases, the J end lost 2 bases, and 8 bases lay between the germline ends. CDR3 protein: CASSADRNYGYTF. In DNA form, the CDR3 reads TGCGCCAGCAGTGCGGACAGAAACTATGGCTACACCTTC.

CDR3 amino acids: CATSRERLIGPADRAGNEQFF. For the CDR3, the DNA is TGTGCCACCAGCAGAGAGAGATTAATCGGGCCCGCTGACAGGGCCGGTAATGAGCAGTTCTTC. The chain carries TRBV15 and TRBJ2-1; 7 nucleotides match TRBD1. Germline CDR1 is LNHNV and CDR2 is YYDKDF (reference sequence). Trimming removed 0 bases from V and 7 bases from J; junction bases left unmatched: 24. The CDR3 runs to 21 residues.

The rearrangement uses TRBV7-2 and TRBJ1-2; D remains ambiguous. Trimming took off 2 bases at V and 8 bases at J, with 12 bases between the two ends. The CDR3 loop spans 13 amino acids. In germline, CDR1 is SGHTA, CDR2 FQGNSA. CDR3 protein: CASSLTGPGGYTF. CDR3 bases: TGTGCCAGCAGCTTAACCGGGCCCGGAGGCTACACCTTC. Full variable domain (remainder filled in from reference TRBV7-2 and TRBJ1-2): GAGVSQSPSNKVTEKGKDVELRCDPISGHTALYWYRQSLGQGLEFLIYFQGNSAPDKSGLPSDRFSAERTGGSVSTLTIQRTQQEDSAVYLCASSLTGPGGYTFGSGTRLTVV.

This chain connects TRBV11-2 to TRBJ2-2; tentative D call: TRBD2 (6 bases). Germline CDR1 reads SGHAT; CDR2 reads FQNNGV. The CDR3 has 15 residues. V gave up 5 bases and J gave up 5 bases, with 15 bases separating them. DNA for the CDR3: TGTGCCAGCAGCCACGGAGGGAAAGGGACCGGGGAGCTGTTTTTT. It yields the protein CASSHGGKGTGELFF.

This clone was detected ten times or more. This sequence joins TRBV9 and TRBJ2-7, with D perhaps matching TRBD2 (6 bases). The ends were cut back, 3 bases at V and 5 bases at J, with 15 bases in the middle. The CDR3 runs to 14 residues. The V gene's germline CDR1 is SGDLS and CDR2 YYNGEE. The CDR3 reads CASSGGPGVDEQYF. In DNA form, the CDR3 reads TGTGCCAGCAGCGGTGGCCCGGGGGTCGACGAGCAGTACTTC.

This sequence joins TRBV7-8 and TRBJ2-7; the D gene is possibly TRBD2 (6 bases). Trimming took 1 base from V and 2 from J, leaving 21 bases between them. This CDR3 is 18 amino acids long. Germline assignment: CDR1 SGHVS and CDR2 FQNEAQ. The CDR3 DNA sequence: TGTGCCAGCAGCTTAGTCCAGGGTGCTAGCGTCACAGCCTACGAGCAGTACTTC. It codes for CASSLVQGASVTAYEQYF.

The V and J genes are TRBV19 and TRBJ2-2; TRBD1 agrees at 8 bases. The length of the CDR3 is 15 residues. V trimming: 5 bases; J trimming: 8 bases; junction bases outside the gene matches: 10. Germline CDR1 LNHDA, CDR2 SQIVND (reference sequence). CDR3 in DNA: TGTGCCAGTAGTTTATCCGGGACAGGACGAGGGGAGCTGTTTTTT. The encoded protein is CASSLSGTGRGELFF.

This clone has more than one count but fewer than ten. The CDR3 here is CASSLSPNTDTQYF. DNA for the CDR3: TGTGCCAGCAGTTTATCTCCTAACACAGATACGCAGTATTTT. V gene TRBV28 combines with J gene TRBJ2-3; D gene unclear. Germline V lookup: CDR1 MDHEN, CDR2 SYDVKM. Deletions cut 1 base from V and 2 bases from J, with 7 bases between. This CDR3 contains 14 residues.

The chain uses TRBV7-8 and TRBJ2-1; D possibly corresponds to TRBD1 (5 bases). V gave up 3 bases and J gave up 0 bases, with 9 bases separating them. Germline assignment: CDR1 SGHVS and CDR2 FQNEAQ. This CDR3 contains 15 residues. The DNA of the CDR3 is TGTGCCAGCAGCTTCCAGGGTAGCTCCTACAATGAGCAGTTCTTC. Protein sequence: CASSFQGSSYNEQFF.

J is TRBJ2-2 and V is TRBV9; the D is unclear. Germline V gives CDR1 SGDLS, CDR2 YYNGEE. V gave up 0 bases and J gave up 5 bases, with 5 bases separating them. The CDR3 totals 13 residues. This CDR3 reads CASSVEITGELFF. CDR3 nucleotide sequence: TGTGCCAGCAGCGTAGAGATAACCGGGGAGCTGTTTTTT. The whole variable domain, filled in from reference TRBV9 and TRBJ2-2, reads DSGVTQTPKHLITATGQRVTLRCSPRSGDLSVYWYQQSLDQGLQFLIQYYNGEERAKGNILERFSAQQFPDLHSELNLSSLELGDSALYFCASSVEITGELFFGEGSRLTVL.

This clone has at least ten counts. This chain joins TRBV10-3 and TRBJ2-2; TRBD2 might be the D (6 bases). V was shortened by 6 bases and J by 6 bases, with 14 bases between the two germline ends. CDR3 length: 14 amino acids. CDR1 and CDR2 (germline): ENHRY, SYGVKD. The CDR3 coding sequence is TGTGCCATCAGGGAGACGGCGGGGCCCGGGGAGCTGTTTTTT. Its protein is CAIRETAGPGELFF.

The chain has TRBV19 and TRBJ1-1; TRBD1 matches at 8 bases. Trimming at V came to 6 bases and at J to 11 bases, leaving 11 bases not matched to a gene. Germline lookup yields CDR1 LNHDA and CDR2 SQIVND (reference sequence). The CDR3 loop spans 13 amino acids. The CDR3 protein is CASSTQGARRAFF. DNA for the CDR3: TGTGCCAGTAGCACGCAGGGGGCTCGACGGGCTTTCTTT.

The CDR3 DNA reads TGTGCCAGCAGCCCTCTGGGGACGGGACATGAAAAACTGTTTTTT. It encodes CASSPLGTGHEKLFF. The V gene is TRBV25-1, the J gene TRBJ1-4; D may be TRBD1 (5 bases). Germline-derived CDR1 and CDR2 are MGHDK and SYGVNS. CDR3 length: 15 residues. V lost 6 bases to trimming and J lost 6 bases, with 17 bases between them.

The CDR3 loop is CASADKFQETQYF. DNA for the CDR3: TGTGCCAGTGCGGACAAATTTCAAGAGACCCAGTACTTC. The V gene is TRBV19, the J gene TRBJ2-5; D possibly corresponds to TRBD1 (5 bases). V was shortened by 8 bases and J by 2 bases, with 12 bases between the two germline ends. This CDR3 comprises 13 residues. The germline CDR1 and CDR2 sequences are LNHDA and SQIVND (reference sequence).

This CDR3 reads CASSWRGSREETQYF. In DNA form, the CDR3 reads TGCGCCAGCAGCTGGAGGGGGTCCAGGGAAGAGACCCAGTACTTC. The chain uses TRBV5-1 and TRBJ2-5; D assignment may be TRBD1 or TRBD2 (6 bases each). CDR1 and CDR2 from the germline V gene are SGHRS and YFSETQ. The V gene lost 3 bases and the J gene lost 3 bases, with 15 bases spanning the gap. This CDR3 has 15 residues.

The rearrangement joins TRBV12-5 to TRBJ2-1; no reliable D call. This CDR3 has 13 amino acids. The germline V gene has CDR1 LGHNT and CDR2 FRNRAP. Trimming stripped 1 base from V and 10 bases from J, with 11 bases between. Here the CDR3 DNA reads TGTGCTAGTGGTTTGGATGTCGAAAAAGAGCAGTTCTTC. It encodes CASGLDVEKEQFF. Together with reference TRBV12-5 and TRBJ2-1, the CDR3 gives the full variable domain: DARVTQTPRHKVTEMGQEVTMRCQPILGHNTVFWYRQTMMQGLELLAYFRNRAPLDDSGMPKDRFSAEMPDATLATLKIQPSEPRDSAVYFCASGLDVEKEQFFGPGTRLTVL.

This chain uses TRBV10-1 with TRBJ2-7, with 10 bases identical to TRBD2. This CDR3 is 16 amino acids long. V shed 5 bases, J shed 2 bases, and the junction held 9 bases outside the gene matches. Germline V gives CDR1 WNHNN, CDR2 SYGVQD (reference sequence). The CDR3 DNA sequence: TGCGCCAGCAGTCCTAGCGGGGGCCGGGGGGCCTACGAGCAGTACTTC. Protein sequence: CASSPSGGRGAYEQYF.

This chain joins TRBV29-1 and TRBJ2-7; TRBD2 matches 13 bases. In germline, CDR1 is SQVTM, CDR2 ANQGSEA. V shed 7 bases and J 5 bases; nucleotides not matched to a gene: 2. The CDR3 covers 12 residues. The CDR3 spells CSALAGGHEQYF. CDR3 bases: TGCAGCGCACTAGCGGGAGGGCACGAGCAGTACTTC.

V is TRBV19 and J is TRBJ1-1, with D perhaps TRBD1 (5 bases). The V gene lost 1 base and the J gene lost 11 bases, with 14 bases spanning the gap. CDR1 LNHDA and CDR2 SQIVND come from the germline V gene (reference sequence). The CDR3 is 13 amino acids. The CDR3 nucleotides read TGTGCCAGTAGTATAGGGACACCCCCGGCGGCTTTCTTT. Amino acids: CASSIGTPPAAFF.

The chain employs TRBV2 and TRBJ1-4; D ambiguous. With 7 bases removed from V and 7 bases from J, the gap between germline ends came to 16 bases. The CDR3 covers 14 residues. CDR1 and CDR2 (germline): SNHLY, FYNNEI. The CDR3 reads CASTPDSAGEKLFF. The CDR3 DNA reads TGTGCCAGCACCCCTGACTCAGCGGGTGAAAAACTGTTTTTT.

This clone was picked up a small number of times. This chain links TRBV6-1 with TRBJ1-3; unclear D gene. The CDR3 contains 14 residues. Trimming cost V 4 bases and J 4 bases, with 11 bases left between them. From germline, CDR1 is MNHNS and CDR2 SASEGT. The CDR3 loop is CASSVSVRGNTIYF. As DNA, the CDR3 is TGTGCCAGCAGTGTCTCCGTCCGCGGAAACACCATATATTTT.

V and J are TRBV28 and TRBJ1-2; tentative D call: TRBD1 (6 bases). V was clipped by 7 bases and J by 4 bases, with 13 bases between them. Germline V gene lookup returns CDR1 MDHEN and CDR2 SYDVKM. This CDR3 spans 13 amino acids. CDR3 bases: TGTGCCAGCACTTGGCAGGGGAGCTATGGCTACACCTTC. Translated: CASTWQGSYGYTF.